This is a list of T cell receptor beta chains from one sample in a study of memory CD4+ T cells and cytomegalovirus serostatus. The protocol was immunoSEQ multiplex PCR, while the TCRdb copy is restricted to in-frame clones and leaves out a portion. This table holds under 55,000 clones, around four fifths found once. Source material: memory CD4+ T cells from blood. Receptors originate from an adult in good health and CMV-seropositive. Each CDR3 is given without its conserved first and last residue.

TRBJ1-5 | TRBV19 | ASSIFSPGNQPQH
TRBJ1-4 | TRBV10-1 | ASRVTGENEKLF
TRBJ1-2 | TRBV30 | AWSLPGAVGYT
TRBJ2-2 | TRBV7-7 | ASSSQGDTGELF
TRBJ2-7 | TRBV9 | ASSVAPREGRYEQY
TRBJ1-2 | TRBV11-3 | ASSLLKTGRGYGYT
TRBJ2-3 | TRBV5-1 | ASSSIAGTDTQY
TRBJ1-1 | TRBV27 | ASSLRGSTEAF
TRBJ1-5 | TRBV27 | ASSLSQGSQPQH
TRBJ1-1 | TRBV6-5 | ASRAGLIGTEAF
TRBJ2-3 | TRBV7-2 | ASSLKNAGSGGAVDTQY
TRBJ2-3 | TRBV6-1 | ASRGDLRADTQY
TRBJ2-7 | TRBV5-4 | ASSLRSISYEQY
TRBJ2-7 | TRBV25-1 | ASSDSGGDYGYEQY
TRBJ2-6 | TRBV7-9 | ASSLRSGANVLT
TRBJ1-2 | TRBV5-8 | ASSSLPTGNYGYT
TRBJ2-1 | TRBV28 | ASSSQPGTITNEQF
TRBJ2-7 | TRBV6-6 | ASRARQSASYEQY
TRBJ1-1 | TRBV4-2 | ASSHPDSSGLAF
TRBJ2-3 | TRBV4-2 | ASSPRTSGPSTDTQY
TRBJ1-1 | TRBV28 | ASSSGGVDPNTEAF
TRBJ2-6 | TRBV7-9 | ASSPRGGANVLT
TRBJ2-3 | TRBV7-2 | ASSLGLPAGGATQY
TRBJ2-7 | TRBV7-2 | ASSSRPSASYEQY
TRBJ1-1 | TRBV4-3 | ASSQVYGTEAF
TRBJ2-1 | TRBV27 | ASSFGRGADNEQF
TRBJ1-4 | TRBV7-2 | ASSSSYGTVGKLF
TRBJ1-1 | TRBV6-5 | ASSYAQGASTEAF
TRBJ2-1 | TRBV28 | ASSLVGGLAGHNEQF
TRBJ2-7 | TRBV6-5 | ASSYSRGGVSYEQY
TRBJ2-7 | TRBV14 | ASSQAGGNEQY
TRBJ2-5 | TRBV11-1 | ASSSRTSGQETQY
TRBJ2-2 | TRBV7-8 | ASTPDRVTGELF
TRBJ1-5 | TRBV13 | ASSRGASNQPQH
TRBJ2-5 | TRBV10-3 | AIREGQFQETQY
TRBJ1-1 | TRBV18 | ASSNAQRNTEAF
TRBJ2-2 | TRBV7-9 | ASSSETGGNTGELF